The 22 T cell receptor beta chains below come from one sample, sequenced in a study of CD8+CD57+ T cells in acquired aplastic anemia. Whoever was chosen for sequencing had shown CD8+CD57+ cell expansion by flow cytometry. TCR beta VDJ and CDR3 profiling used genomic DNA as template. MiXCR, run by TCRdb on the reads, gives a single entry per CDR3 protein. Here the sample spans about 160,000 distinct CDR3 sequences, 71% being singletons. The source material was sorted CD4+, CD8+, or CD8+CD57+ T cells (not recorded which) from PBMCs. The source is a human donor with aplastic anemia.

This clonotype was counted many times. V gene TRBV29-1 combines with J gene TRBJ2-3; 8 bases map to TRBD2. V shed 4 bases and J 6 bases; nucleotides not matched to a gene: 9. CDR1 and CDR2 from the germline V gene are SQVTM and ANQGSEA. This CDR3 has 14 residues. The CDR3 DNA reads as TGCAGCGTTGGAAGCACTAGCGGCTCGGATACGCAGTATTTT. Translation: CSVGSTSGSDTQYF.

The chain employs TRBV24-1 and TRBJ2-1; weak D call: TRBD2 (6 bases). This CDR3 region has 14 residues. The ends were cut back, 1 base at V and 9 bases at J, with 12 bases in the middle. Per germline, CDR1 KGHDR and CDR2 SFDVKD. The CDR3, as DNA: TGTGCCACCAGTGATTTCACGGGGGAGAGTGAGCAGTTCTTC. Encoded protein: CATSDFTGESEQFF.

The chain is built from TRBV5-6 and TRBJ2-3; D not certain. Between the trimmed V and J ends, which lost 0 bases and 11 bases, there was a span of 13 bases. CDR3 length: 13 amino acids. Germline values: CDR1 SGHDT, CDR2 YYEEEE. The CDR3 coding sequence is TGTGCCAGCAGCTTGGGCGTTGTCGAGGAGCAGTATTTT. Translation gives CASSLGVVEEQYF.

The gene calls are TRBV7-2 and TRBJ2-5; no clear D gene. CDR1 SGHTA and CDR2 FQGNSA come from the germline V gene. Trimming pared 5 bases from V and 2 bases from J, leaving 9 bases between. The CDR3 covers 13 residues. CDR3 sequence: CASSLHPQETQYF. The CDR3 nucleotides read TGTGCCAGCAGCCTCCACCCGCAAGAGACCCAGTACTTC.

This clonotype has at least ten counts. The chain combines TRBV9 with TRBJ2-5, with D maybe TRBD1 (5 bases). Germline V CDR1 and CDR2: SGDLS, YYNGEE. The CDR3 runs to 13 residues. Deletions cut 3 bases from V and 2 bases from J, with 8 bases between. CDR3 bases: TGTGCCAGCAGCGGGGGCCAACAAGAGACCCAGTACTTC. Amino acids: CASSGGQQETQYF.

This clonotype has more than one count but fewer than ten. The chain couples TRBV5-4 to TRBJ1-3; the D gene is possibly TRBD1 (6 bases). V was shortened by 1 base and J by 7 bases, with 12 bases between the two germline ends. The CDR3 sequence is 14 residues long. The germline CDR1 and CDR2 sequences are SGHNT and YYREEE (reference sequence). The DNA of the CDR3 is TGTGCCAGCAGCTTGAGGGGGGTCGGGAACACCATATATTTT. Protein: CASSLRGVGNTIYF.

The rearrangement links TRBV10-2 to TRBJ1-6, with TRBD1 identical over 7 bases. Germline CDR1 is WSHSY and CDR2 is SAAADI. The CDR3 loop spans 15 amino acids. With 6 bases clipped from V and 3 bases from J, the junction kept 5 bases outside the gene matches. This CDR3 reads CASSEGTVYNSPLHF. In DNA, the CDR3 is TGCGCCAGCAGCGAGGGGACAGTCTATAATTCACCCCTCCACTTT.

The rearrangement joins TRBV5-6 to TRBJ2-7, with TRBD2 as a possible D gene (5 bases). Germline-derived CDR1 and CDR2 are SGHDT and YYEEEE. This CDR3 region has 15 residues. V lost 0 bases and J lost 7, with 17 bases in between. In DNA form, the CDR3 reads TGTGCCAGCAGCTTGGCCGGGGTAATCCTGGGGGAGCAGTACTTC. Its protein is CASSLAGVILGEQYF.

The chain couples TRBV7-9 to TRBJ2-7, with 8 bases lining up with TRBD2. Germline CDR1 SEHNR, CDR2 FQNEAQ (reference sequence). This CDR3 region has 16 residues. The trim removed 5 bases at V and 5 bases at J, leaving 14 bases unmatched. The CDR3 is CASSPPGTRGTNEQYF. The CDR3 region has the DNA TGTGCCAGCAGCCCCCCCGGGACTAGAGGAACTAACGAGCAGTACTTC.

This clonotype was seen only a few times. The chain is built from TRBV27 and TRBJ2-2; D perhaps matches TRBD2 (5 bases). Germline V gene data show CDR1 as MNHEY and CDR2 as SMNVEV (reference sequence). The CDR3 length is 16 residues. With 6 bases removed from V and 0 bases from J, the gap between germline ends came to 14 bases. CDR3 sequence (DNA): TGTGCCAGCAGACTGGTCGGGAACCCGAACACCGGGGAGCTGTTTTTT. It yields the protein CASRLVGNPNTGELFF.

This rearrangement joins TRBV20-1 to TRBJ1-1; a possible D gene is TRBD1 (6 bases). Looked up from germline, CDR1 is DFQATT and CDR2 is SNEGSKA (reference sequence). This CDR3 spans 12 amino acids. Trimming removed 3 bases at V and 4 bases at J, with 9 bases between. The CDR3: CSASDRRTEAFF. In DNA form, the CDR3 reads TGCAGTGCTAGTGACAGGCGCACTGAAGCTTTCTTT.

The chain carries TRBV7-2 and TRBJ1-2; the D is unclear. This CDR3 is 13 amino acids long. The germline gives CDR1 SGHTA, CDR2 FQGNSA. V lost 3 bases and J 4 bases, leaving 9 bases between the germline ends. The DNA for the CDR3 is TGTGCCAGCAGCTTTGGGCAGGCCTATGGCTACACCTTC. Residues: CASSFGQAYGYTF.

The V gene is TRBV19, the J gene TRBJ2-1; TRBD2 is a possible D gene (6 bases). V lost 8 bases and J lost 8, with 19 bases in between. The CDR3 totals 14 residues. The germline V gene encodes CDR1 LNHDA and CDR2 SQIVND (reference sequence). CDR3 amino acids: CASCRGTSQDEQFF. CDR3 coding DNA: TGTGCCAGTTGTCGGGGAACTAGCCAGGATGAGCAGTTCTTC.

The chain links TRBV20-1 to TRBJ1-2, with 7 bases aligning to TRBD1. The V segment lost 0 bases and the J segment 6 bases; nucleotides outside the gene matches: 16. The CDR3 covers 17 residues. Germline V lookup: CDR1 DFQATT, CDR2 SNEGSKA (reference sequence). The CDR3 bases are TGCAGTGCTAGAGATGCGGCAGGGGGATCCGGGACCCATGGCTACACCTTC. The encoded protein is CSARDAAGGSGTHGYTF.

The chain recombines TRBV25-1 with TRBJ2-7; D is possibly TRBD1 or TRBD2 (5 bases each). The CDR3 runs to 14 residues. Per germline, CDR1 MGHDK and CDR2 SYGVNS. V was pared by 4 bases and J by 5 bases, with 15 bases between. CDR3 sequence (DNA): TGTGCCAGCAGTGGAAAAATTTGGGACCACGAGCAGTACTTC. Translation: CASSGKIWDHEQYF.

The rearrangement joins TRBV10-3 to TRBJ2-6; a weak D match, TRBD1 (6 bases). From germline, CDR1 is ENHRY and CDR2 SYGVKD. Trimming stripped 3 bases from V and 12 bases from J, with 15 bases between. The length of the CDR3 is 14 residues. CDR3 nucleotide sequence: TGTGCCATCAGTGAAGGGCAGGGGCGCCCCGTCCTGACTTTC. It codes for CAISEGQGRPVLTF.

The chain joins TRBV12-3 or TRBV12-4 to TRBJ2-1, with TRBD1 identical over 9 bases. V was clipped by 6 bases and J by 3 bases; unmatched bases: 6. The CDR3 has 15 residues. CDR3: CASSRPGQGYNEQFF. The CDR3 DNA is TGTGCCAGCAGCCGTCCGGGACAGGGCTACAATGAGCAGTTCTTC.

This chain connects TRBV2 to TRBJ2-1, with 12 bases fitting TRBD2. The J segment lost 9 bases and the V segment lost 4 bases, leaving 10 bases of the junction unmatched. This CDR3 contains 16 residues. Per the germline V gene, CDR1 is SNHLY and CDR2 is FYNNEI. CDR3 DNA: TGTGCCAGCAGTGGACTAGCGGGGGTAGTAAAAGGTGAGCAGTTCTTC. It is translated as CASSGLAGVVKGEQFF.

The V gene is TRBV10-3, the J gene TRBJ2-1; TRBD2 aligns across 8 bases. V was clipped by 6 bases and J by 5 bases; unmatched bases: 3. This CDR3 comprises 13 residues. CDR1 ENHRY and CDR2 SYGVKD come from the germline V gene. CDR3: CAIRGLDDNEQFF. CDR3 coding DNA: TGTGCCATCAGGGGACTAGATGACAATGAGCAGTTCTTC.

The CDR3 bases are TGTGCCATCAGAACTACAGGGGGCAACTACGAGCAGTACTTC. This gives the protein CAIRTTGGNYEQYF. The chain carries TRBV10-3 and TRBJ2-7, with 9 bases aligning to TRBD1. Germline V CDR1 and CDR2: ENHRY, SYGVKD. CDR3 length equals 14 residues. The junction had 6 bases not matched to a gene; V was cut back by 6 bases and J by 3 bases.

The chain carries TRBV24-1 and TRBJ2-1; 7 nucleotides align to TRBD2. V shed 5 bases, J shed 9 bases, and the junction held 9 bases outside the gene matches. Germline CDR1 is KGHDR and CDR2 is SFDVKD. The CDR3 is 14 residues long. The CDR3 region has the DNA TGTGCCACCAGTGCTGGCGGGAGAACTGGTGAGCAGTTCTTC. Residues: CATSAGGRTGEQFF.

This clonotype has ten or more counts. This chain uses TRBV7-9 with TRBJ2-7, with 8 bases lining up with TRBD1. Trimming took 6 bases from V and 6 from J; bases not matched to a gene: 10. Germline lookup yields CDR1 SEHNR and CDR2 FQNEAQ (reference sequence). The CDR3 runs to 14 residues. As DNA, the CDR3 is TGTGCCAGCAGACGAGGGCAGGGGGCTTCCGAGCAGTACTTC. Translated: CASRRGQGASEQYF.